This T cell receptor (beta chain) derives from a study of cytomegalovirus exposure and HLA in healthy donors (dated by TCRdb to the late 2010s). Context from the whole study: In an earlier analysis of approximately 640 of the donors, roughly 300 Gb of sequence data and roughly 100 million unique TCR beta sequences from 180 million or so T cells were reported. An early release covering approximately 600 HLA-typed donors comprised about 310 gigabases of sequencing data and roughly 85 million unique TCR sequences. Of the 300 to 400 genotyped donors, about 80% fell in the genetic ancestry cluster associated with self-reported Caucasian donors. The study was designed to test whether signatures of past pathogen exposure could be identified by cataloging public T cell receptors. Using immunosequencing, the study profiled T cell repertoires from about 610 subjects and related those repertoires to cytomegalovirus serostatus. Along with the roughly 670-subject first cohort, a separate validation cohort of over 90 different subjects was used. To predict cytomegalovirus infection status, the study combined high-throughput TCR immunosequencing, statistical association of individual TCRs with disease status, and machine learning. A later analysis re-examined previously published TCR beta repertoires from more than 600 donors and added high-resolution HLA genotyping to investigate patterns of TCR occurrence. In the later analysis, no new phenotypic data were used to find candidate immune exposures; instead, reliance was placed on TCR beta sequences and their occurrence across donors. To decide whether each TCR beta V gene segment behaved as functional or pseudogenic, an earlier analysis of approximately 620 of the donors relied on high-throughput TCR beta sequencing. Donor age, sex, ethnicity and CMV serostatus were compiled alongside the repertoire data. A later genetic analysis used genome-wide SNP genotypes for about 60% of the roughly 700 donors, treating that subset as a discovery cohort. Every discovery cohort repertoire had been produced on one sequencing platform. Class I and class II HLA loci were covered by the typing at four-digit resolution. Typing coverage differed by locus: A, B, C, DRB1 and DQB1 were typed in about 620-630 donors, DQA1 in 500 to 550, DPA1 in 600 to 610, and DPB1 in just under 480. Four to six DR-DQ haplotypes were handled as single units for association and clustering, since linkage in the cohort was strong. Across about 370 genotyped donors of the cohort, an average of about 250,000 unique TCR beta nucleotide sequences per donor were sequenced, and roughly a sixth of those sequences were non-productive. What the study reported, not specific to this receptor: Because HLA typing was unavailable for some donors at each locus, only the typed subset was used in association tests. Immune exposure information for the cohort was limited to CMV serostatus. This cohort had only TCR beta chains sequenced, and the lack of alpha or paired-chain data limited which features could be detected. In vitro tests confirmed that a few of the cytomegalovirus-associated TCR beta chains recognize cytomegalovirus antigens. The classifier was reported to diagnose cytomegalovirus status with high specificity and sensitivity in both the original and validation cohorts. A later analysis found that HLA-associated TCR beta chains were more clonally expanded and had lower generation probabilities than equally common non-associated chains. Most TCR sequences were seen in very few donors, while some public TCRs were found in many individuals. Broadly in line with IMGT annotations, most TCR beta V segments showed up in productive rearrangements about 87% or about 30% of the time in an earlier analysis of 450 to 600 of the donors. Correlated functional status among segregating V segments might be attributable to linkage disequilibrium, but an unknown experimental factor could not be ruled out. Because counts were too low, seventeen rarely observed V segments, including chromosome 9 orphons, were excluded from the earlier analysis of fewer than 650 of the donors. V-gene and J-gene trimming of TCR beta chains was associated with a missense DCLRE1C variant in a later genetic analysis, and the association was replicated in an independent cohort. A cluster of highly shared sequence variants was judged likely to be a technical artifact of the sequencing pipeline. A later analysis associated about 18,000 TCR beta sequences with specific HLA alleles at a false discovery rate of 0.05. Sequencing depth was assumed to be roughly uniform across donors in the presence/absence analyses, though that assumption may not hold. The authors suggested that the approach could potentially be extended to other disease states and immunological phenotypes. The 87-base-pair reads could not distinguish some IMGT-functional V segments, including TRBV6-2 and TRBV6-3, so those segments were excluded. The study gave a list of about 160 TCR beta chains associated with cytomegalovirus. In a later analysis, several top co-occurrence clusters were reported to appear linked to parvovirus B19, influenza, CMV and Epstein-Barr virus. In a later analysis, the rate of TCR association differed among HLA loci, with DRB1 alleles having the most associated TCRs and HLA-C alleles having the fewest. According to a later analysis, most CMV-associated TCR beta chains appeared to be HLA-restricted, and the HLA associations seemed to be driven largely by CMV exposure. According to a later genetic analysis, donors in an Asian-associated ancestry cluster had fewer N-insertions in productive TCRs than the approximately 630-donor mean. Assigning TCR associations to individual alleles was difficult when HLA alleles, especially DR and DQ, strongly co-occurred. A further reported finding was that TCR beta sequences accurately predicted the HLA-A and HLA-B alleles for most subjects in the first cohort.

Libraries were constructed by the immunoSEQ multiplex PCR assay. For the multiplex PCR, a mixture combining 60 forward primers for TCR Vbeta segments and 13 reverse primers for TCR Jbeta segments was used. A multiplex PCR assay on genomic DNA amplified the CDR3 region of rearranged TCR beta genes. Amplified TCR beta libraries were sequenced as 87-base-pair reads on the Illumina HiSeq System. The authors processed their data as follows. A later analysis counted some 80 million unique TCR beta chains across the 666 repertoires, and 9.5 million to 11 million of these chains were shared by at least two donors. A nearest-neighbor algorithm error-corrected the raw reads and collapsed the reads into unique sequences, merging closely related sequences to remove PCR and sequencing errors. CDR3 sequences were aligned to IMGT reference sequences to assign V, D and J gene segments. For a sequence to be retained, a match of at least six nucleotides to both a V gene segment and a J gene segment was required. A rearrangement was called productive if the CDR3 had no stop codons and remained in frame with V and J, and every other rearrangement was called non-productive. Following IMGT convention, CDR3 was defined as the stretch from the second conserved V-encoded cysteine to the conserved J-encoded phenylalanine. The earlier analysis of 587 of the donors excluded sequences that lacked an unambiguous match to a single V gene segment. In an earlier analysis of almost 600 of the donors, a V segment was called functional when productive rearrangements were above 56.7%, and segregating when the standard deviation between donors exceeded 5%. A statistical classification framework was built for diagnosing cytomegalovirus status from the catalog of TCR beta chain sequences. A later analysis assigned V and J genes by comparing TCR nucleotide sequences with IMGT/GENE-DB human TR gene sequences. The TCRdist pipeline was used in a later analysis to assign CDR3 sequences and most-parsimonious VDJ recombination scenarios. In a later analysis, each TCR beta chain was defined by its CDR3 amino acid sequence together with its V-gene family, and reads lacking a unique V-gene family were excluded. To address suspected cross-contamination and a sequencing artifact, a later analysis removed roughly 580 highly shared, low-generation-probability nucleotide sequences. In a later analysis, a clonal expansion index was calculated for each public chain from normalized within-repertoire ranks of inferred template counts. In a later analysis, generation probabilities were computed using a VDJ recombination model fitted to out-of-frame rearrangements, and the results were checked against IGoR. In a later analysis, hypergeometric tests were used to score TCR-TCR, TCR-HLA and TCR-CMV co-occurrence, with a repertoire-size bias correction applied to TCR pairs. False discovery rates were estimated in a later analysis by permuting HLA or CMV assignments 20 times. In a later analysis, co-occurring TCRs were grouped with DBSCAN, and TCRdist sequence similarity was added when clustering was performed within HLA-allele-positive subsets. Repertoires with fewer than 30,000 or more than 120,000 public chains, plus five repertoires with anomalous nucleotide sharing, were excluded from co-occurrence clustering. TCRdb took over this immuneACCESS table, retaining in-frame rearrangements with V and J assigned. Such tables are incomplete; in checked studies, under half of the missing clones stem from an unresolved V gene, and the remainder is unexplained. The V and J calls and the clone size are those of that table, but D and trimming were determined from the DNA. The sample has 200,000 to 250,000 clones on record, about 89% of them singletons. The ten biggest clones cover approximately 1% of the sample.

Cut back by 1 base and 6 bases, the V and J ends lie 11 bases apart. Spanning cysteine to phenylalanine, the CDR3 consists of 14 amino acids. Just CDR3 DNA is preserved here, 42 bases in frame from base 1. The germline V gene supplies CDR1 MGHDK and CDR2 SYGVNS. To note about this clone: Its antigen remains unidentified. No base quality information exists; no much larger clone differs at one position.

The cohort consisted of approximately 690 healthy bone marrow donors. At the time of sampling, all cohort members were nominally healthy, though unrecorded immune exposures were likely present. The donor was CMV seronegative and was included in the group of 352 seronegative cohort members. Each donor provided a peripheral blood sample, and peripheral blood mononuclear cells were used for TCR beta sequencing. Genomic DNA extraction from the blood cell samples was performed with the Qiagen DNeasy Blood Extraction Kit. This chain is built from TRBV25-1 and TRBJ2-3, with the D gene call left open. The sample taken for sequencing was PBMCs. This TCR derives from a woman aged 18-29 years in good health and CMV-seronegative. Read as DNA, the sequence is TGTGCCAGCAGTGAATCATCGGGTACCGATACGCAGTATTTT. Translated, this is CASSESSGTDTQYF.